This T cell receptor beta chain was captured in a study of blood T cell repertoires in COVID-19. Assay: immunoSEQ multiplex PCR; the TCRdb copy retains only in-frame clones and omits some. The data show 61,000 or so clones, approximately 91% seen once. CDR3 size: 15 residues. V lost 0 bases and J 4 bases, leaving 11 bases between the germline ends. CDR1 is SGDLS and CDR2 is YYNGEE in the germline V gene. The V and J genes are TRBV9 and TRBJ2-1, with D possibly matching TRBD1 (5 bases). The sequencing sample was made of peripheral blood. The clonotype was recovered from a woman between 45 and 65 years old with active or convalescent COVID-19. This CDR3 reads CASSVAQGRYNEQFF. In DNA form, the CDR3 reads TGTGCCAGCAGCGTAGCCCAGGGCAGGTACAATGAGCAGTTCTTC.